This T cell receptor (beta chain) was obtained from a study of response to subunit inactivated influenza vaccine. Study-wide points: With each seasonal influenza vaccination, the authors suggested, few new T cells are recruited.

MiXCR, applied by TCRdb to the RT-PCR reads, yields one record per CDR3 protein. The repertoire includes hundreds of thousands of distinct CDR3 sequences, approximately 17% of them detected once, and about a tenth sits in the top ten. Of note for this clonotype: The target antigen is unknown.

Germline lookup yields CDR1 DFQATT and CDR2 SNEGSKA (reference sequence). The CDR3 covers 13 residues. This rearrangement joins TRBV20-1 to TRBJ2-2, with 10 bases that match TRBD2. Material: PBMCs from blood, obtained more than 4 days after vaccination. The receptor was derived from a man in his fifties who received an inactivated influenza vaccine. The CDR3: CTVSGGETGELFF. In DNA form, the CDR3 reads TGCACGGTCAGCGGGGGGGAAACCGGGGAGCTGTTTTTT.